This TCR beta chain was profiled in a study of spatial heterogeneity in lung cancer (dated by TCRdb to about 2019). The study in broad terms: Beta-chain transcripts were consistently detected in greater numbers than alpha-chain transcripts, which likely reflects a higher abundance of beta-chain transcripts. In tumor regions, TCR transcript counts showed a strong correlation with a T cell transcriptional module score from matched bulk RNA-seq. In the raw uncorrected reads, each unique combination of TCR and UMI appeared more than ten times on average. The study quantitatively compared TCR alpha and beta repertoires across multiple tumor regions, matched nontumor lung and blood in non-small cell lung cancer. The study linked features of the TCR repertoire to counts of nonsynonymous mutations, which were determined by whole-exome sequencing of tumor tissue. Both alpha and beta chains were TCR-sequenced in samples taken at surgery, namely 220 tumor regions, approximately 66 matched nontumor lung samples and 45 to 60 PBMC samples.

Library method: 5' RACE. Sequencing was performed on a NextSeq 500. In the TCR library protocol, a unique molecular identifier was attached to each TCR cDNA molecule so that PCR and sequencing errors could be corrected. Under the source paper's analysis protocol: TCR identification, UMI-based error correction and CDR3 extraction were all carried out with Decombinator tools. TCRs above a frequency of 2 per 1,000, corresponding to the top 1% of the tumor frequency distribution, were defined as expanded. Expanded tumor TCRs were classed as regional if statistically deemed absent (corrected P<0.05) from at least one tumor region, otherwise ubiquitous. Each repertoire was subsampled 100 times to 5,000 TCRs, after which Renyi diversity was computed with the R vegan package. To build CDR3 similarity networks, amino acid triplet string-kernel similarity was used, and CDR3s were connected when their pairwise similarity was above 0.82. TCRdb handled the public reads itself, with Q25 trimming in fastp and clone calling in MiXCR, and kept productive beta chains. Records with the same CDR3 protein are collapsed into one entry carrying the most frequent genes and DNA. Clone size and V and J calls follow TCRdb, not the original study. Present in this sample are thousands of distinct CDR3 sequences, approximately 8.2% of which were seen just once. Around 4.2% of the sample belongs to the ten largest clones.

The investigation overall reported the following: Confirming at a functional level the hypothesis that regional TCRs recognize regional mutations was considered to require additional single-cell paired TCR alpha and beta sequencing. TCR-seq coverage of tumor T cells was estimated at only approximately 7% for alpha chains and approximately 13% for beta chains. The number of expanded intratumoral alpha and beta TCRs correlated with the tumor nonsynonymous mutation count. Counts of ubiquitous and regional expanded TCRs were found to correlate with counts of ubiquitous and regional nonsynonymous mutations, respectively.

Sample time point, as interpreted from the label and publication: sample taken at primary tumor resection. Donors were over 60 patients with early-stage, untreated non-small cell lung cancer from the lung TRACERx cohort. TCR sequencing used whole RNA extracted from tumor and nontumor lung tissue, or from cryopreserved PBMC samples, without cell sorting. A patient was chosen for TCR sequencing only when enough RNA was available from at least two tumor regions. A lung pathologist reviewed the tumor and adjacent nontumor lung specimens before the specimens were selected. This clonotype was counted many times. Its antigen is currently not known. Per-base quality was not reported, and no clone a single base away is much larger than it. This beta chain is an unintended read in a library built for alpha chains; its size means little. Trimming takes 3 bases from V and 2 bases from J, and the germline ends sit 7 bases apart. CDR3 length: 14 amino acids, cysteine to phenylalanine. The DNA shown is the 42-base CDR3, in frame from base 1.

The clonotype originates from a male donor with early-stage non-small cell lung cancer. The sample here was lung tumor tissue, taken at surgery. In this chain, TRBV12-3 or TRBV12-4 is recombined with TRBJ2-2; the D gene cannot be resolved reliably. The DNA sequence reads TGTGCCAGCAGTTTGGGTGGAAACACCGGGGAGCTGTTTTTT. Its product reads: CASSLGGNTGELFF.